The TCR beta chain described here comes from a study of T-cell reconstitution after alpha-beta-depleted transplantation in children. Preparing the TCRbeta library involved the use of unique molecular identifiers. TCRdb reanalysed the PCR reads using MiXCR and keeps one entry per CDR3 protein. The sample has fewer than 25,000 distinct CDR3 sequences, 9.5% to 13% seen once. This clonotype was counted at least ten times. The CDR3 is 15 residues long. V dropped 6 bases and J dropped 3 bases, with 18 bases sitting between them. Germline CDR1 MNHEY, CDR2 SMNVEV (reference sequence). Sequencing used PBMCs from the stem cell graft donor, obtained from the stem cell graft. The receptor was isolated from a human donor who donated a stem cell graft to a child with chronic granulomatous disease. J is TRBJ2-7 and V is TRBV27, with D tentatively TRBD2 (5 bases). The CDR3 nucleotides are TGTGCCAGCAGACGACGGGGAACCCTTTACTACGAGCAGTACTTC. Protein: CASRRRGTLYYEQYF.